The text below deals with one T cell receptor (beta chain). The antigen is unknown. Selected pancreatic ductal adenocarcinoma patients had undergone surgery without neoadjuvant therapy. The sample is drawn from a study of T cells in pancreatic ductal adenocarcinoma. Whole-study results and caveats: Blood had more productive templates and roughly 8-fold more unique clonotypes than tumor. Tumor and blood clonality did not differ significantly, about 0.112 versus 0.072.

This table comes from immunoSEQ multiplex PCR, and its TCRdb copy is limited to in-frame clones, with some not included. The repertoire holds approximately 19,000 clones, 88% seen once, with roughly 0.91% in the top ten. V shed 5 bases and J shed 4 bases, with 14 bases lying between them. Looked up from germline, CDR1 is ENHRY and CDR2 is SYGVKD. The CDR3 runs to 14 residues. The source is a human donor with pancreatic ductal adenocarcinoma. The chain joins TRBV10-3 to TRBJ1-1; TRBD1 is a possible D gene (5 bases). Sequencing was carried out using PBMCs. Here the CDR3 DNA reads TGTGCCATCAGTCCGGACGGTACAGGCACTGAAGCTTTCTTT. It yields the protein CAISPDGTGTEAFF.